The present entry profiles one T cell receptor beta chain with its context. What antigen it recognizes has not been identified. There are no base qualities to consult, and no much larger clone falls within one base. V is reduced by 1 base and J by 2 bases, leaving a spacing of 6 bases between them. The CDR3 covers 14 residues, taking in both the cysteine and the phenylalanine. Only the CDR3 region is kept as DNA, spanning 42 bases read in frame from base 1. CDR1 and CDR2 (LGHNA, YNFKEQ) derive from the germline V gene. The time point tag for this specimen amounts to: week 5, during vaccination. Each vaccine dose was 300 ug of a 20-mer mutant IDH1 peptide in Montanide, given subcutaneously with topical imiquimod. Donors had newly diagnosed WHO grade 3 or 4 IDH1-mutant astrocytomas with loss of nuclear ATRX. The samples were drawn from NOA16, a multicentre, single-arm, open-label phase I trial in Germany that tested a mutant IDH1 peptide vaccine in humans for the first time. Genomic DNA for TCRB sequencing was extracted from EDTA blood using the DNeasy Blood and Tissue Kit.

This sample was included in a study of a mutant IDH1 vaccine in newly diagnosed glioma (dated by TCRdb to about 2021). Regarding the complete study: Patients received eight vaccinations in weeks 1, 3, 5, 7, 11, 15, 19 and 23, corresponding to visits V03 through V10. Vaccination started 4-6 weeks after radiotherapy alone, or was given together with temozolomide cycles in the groups whose treatment included chemotherapy. The roughly 32 treated patients were approximately 62% male and roughly 40% female, with a mean age of around 40 years. Before enrollment, most patients had been given radiochemotherapy with temozolomide as standard therapy, while the rest had received either radiotherapy alone or temozolomide alone. Peripheral blood was drawn at six visits: V03 (baseline), V05, V07, V10, V12 and V13. Longitudinal TCRB deep sequencing was done for roughly 23 treated patients, wherever samples were available for exploratory analyses.

Overall study results and their limits: PBMC samples for TCRB deep sequencing were selected based on availability. No apparent relationship was observed between pseudoprogression and alterations in the top peripheral T cell clonotypes detected by TCRB sequencing. The authors stated that sample limitations prevented analyses of patient blood samples from being reproduced. Vaccine-induced immune responses across multiple MHC alleles were detected in about 93% of patients.

Library preparation used the immunoSEQ multiplex PCR assay. Rearranged TCR beta chain sequences were amplified using the hsTCRB Kit according to the manufacturer's protocol. An Illumina MiSeq was used to sequence the TCRB libraries. In the authors' own workflow: Demultiplexing, trimming and gene mapping were performed with the kit vendor's proprietary platform. Entries here come from immuneACCESS through TCRdb and include only in-frame sequences with V and J called. Some clones fail to appear in such tables; in the studies checked, an unresolved V gene covers under half of the shortfall, and the cause of the remainder is unknown. D and trimming come from the DNA, and the V and J calls and clone size come from that table. The sample table contains some 51,000 clones; only one count was recorded for around four fifths of them. About 5.2% of the sample rests with the top ten.

Sequenced here: PBMCs, sampled from a glioma patient whose treatment included an IDH1 peptide vaccine. The V and J genes are TRBV4-2 and TRBJ1-3; a weak D assignment points to TRBD1 (5 bases agree). The clonotype originates from a man aged 45-60 years with glioma. The bases are TGTGCCAGCAGCCAAGGGGGGGCTGGAAACACCATATATTTT. This translates into CASSQGGAGNTIYF.